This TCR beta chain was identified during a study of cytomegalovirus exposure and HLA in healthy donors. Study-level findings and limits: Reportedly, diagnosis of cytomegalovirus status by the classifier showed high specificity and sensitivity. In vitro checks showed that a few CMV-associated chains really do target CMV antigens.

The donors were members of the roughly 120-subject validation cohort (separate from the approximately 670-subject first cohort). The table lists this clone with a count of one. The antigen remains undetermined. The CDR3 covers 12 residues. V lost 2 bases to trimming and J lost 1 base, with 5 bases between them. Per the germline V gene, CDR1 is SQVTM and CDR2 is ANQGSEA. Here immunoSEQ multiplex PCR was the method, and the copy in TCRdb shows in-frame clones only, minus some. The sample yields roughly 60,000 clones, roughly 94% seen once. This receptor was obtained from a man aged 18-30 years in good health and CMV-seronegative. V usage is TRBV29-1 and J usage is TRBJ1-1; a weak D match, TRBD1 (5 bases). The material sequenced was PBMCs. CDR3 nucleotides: TGCAGCGTTGAACAGGGGAACACTGAAGCTTTCTTT. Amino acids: CSVEQGNTEAFF.